This T cell receptor beta chain was identified during a study of cytomegalovirus exposure and HLA in healthy donors. Study observations and caveats: When analyzed later, the rates of TCR association showed variation by HLA locus, with DRB1 the most and HLA-C the fewest.

Trimming shortened V by 5 bases and J by 1 base, and 13 bases separated the two germline ends. CDR1 is SGHRS, CDR2 YFSETQ, per germline. The CDR3 sequence is 14 residues long. The PCR made use of 60 Vbeta and 13 Jbeta primers. The table came from immunoSEQ multiplex PCR; TCRdb's copy has only in-frame clones and leaves some out. Of approximately 150,000 clones listed, 82% were seen once; the top ten hold nearly 3.5%. In the case of this clone: The antigen is unknown.

Donors consisted of healthy bone marrow donors. Material: PBMCs. The genes are TRBV5-1 and TRBJ2-7; possible D gene TRBD2, 5 bases. This sequence was found in a male donor in good health and CMV-seronegative. CDR3 in amino acids: CASRTRLRSYEQYF. CDR3 DNA sequence: TGCGCCAGCAGAACCCGACTAAGGTCCTACGAGCAGTACTTC.